One and the same sample provided the 25 T cell receptor beta chains below, sequenced in a study of T cell responses to AZD1222 COVID-19 vaccine listed by TCRdb under 2021. Libraries came from the immunoSEQ multiplex PCR assay. TCRdb's version of the immuneACCESS table is confined to in-frame rearrangements and falls short of the full clone set. An unresolved V gene accounts for under half of the shortfall where checked; the remainder is of unknown origin. Counted in this sample were 130,000 to 150,000 clones; approximately 90% of them appeared once. 1.9% of the sample comes from the top ten. In the paper's terms, the time point label means: about 28 days (+/-7) after the second vaccine dose. This specimen was peripheral blood, taken 28 days after the second AZD1222 dose. These receptors were obtained from an adult who received the AZD1222 COVID-19 vaccine.

The chain is built from TRBV19 and TRBJ1-1, with 7 bases that match TRBD1. The CDR3 runs to 15 residues. V was pared by 3 bases and J by 1 base, with 5 bases of the junction left unmatched. Germline lookup yields CDR1 LNHDA and CDR2 SQIVND (reference sequence). The CDR3 sequence is CASSIRGYPNTEAFF. CDR3 nucleotide sequence: TGTGCCAGTAGTATCAGGGGGTACCCGAACACTGAAGCTTTCTTT.

The rearrangement joins TRBV2 to TRBJ1-2; D gene uncertain. This CDR3 spans 14 amino acids. Germline V gives CDR1 SNHLY, CDR2 FYNNEI. V dropped 4 bases and J dropped 4 bases, with 13 bases sitting between them. The CDR3 bases are TGTGCCAGCAGTGCGGACCCTGGAGGCTATGGCTACACCTTC. Residues: CASSADPGGYGYTF.

This clone showed up just a few times. This rearrangement joins TRBV30 to TRBJ1-1; D is undetermined. The CDR3 length is 13 residues. Trimming took off 0 bases at V and 0 bases at J, with 5 bases between the two ends. Per the germline V gene, CDR1 is GTSNPN and CDR2 is SVGIG (reference sequence). The CDR3 DNA sequence: TGTGCCTGGAGTGTAGTGGTGAACACTGAAGCTTTCTTT. Its translation is CAWSVVVNTEAFF.

The chain combines TRBV6-5 with TRBJ1-6; no definite D call. The germline CDR1 and CDR2 sequences are MNHEY and SVGAGI. V was clipped by 0 bases and J by 7 bases, with 10 bases between them. There are 15 residues in the CDR3. In nucleotides, the CDR3 is TGTGCCAGCAGTTACTCGAGCCCTAAGAATTCACCCCTCCACTTT. Translation: CASSYSSPKNSPLHF.

The CDR3 region has the DNA TGTGCCAGCAGCCCGGACCCGGGAGGCACAGATACGCAGTATTTT. Its protein product is CASSPDPGGTDTQYF. V and J are TRBV7-9 and TRBJ2-3; D is perhaps TRBD2 (6 bases). The CDR3 is 15 amino acids. Germline V lookup: CDR1 SEHNR, CDR2 FQNEAQ (reference sequence). V lost 5 bases, J lost 1 base, and 13 bases lay in between. The variable domain in full, with the rest retrieved from reference TRBV7-9 and TRBJ2-3, is DTGVSQNPRHKITKRGQNVTFRCDPISEHNRLYWYRQTLGQGPEFLTYFQNEAQLEKSRLLSDRFSAERPKGSFSTLEIQRTEQGDSAMYLCASSPDPGGTDTQYFGPGTRLTVL.

The chain is built from TRBV11-2 and TRBJ2-3; a weak D match, TRBD2 (5 bases). The germline V gene has CDR1 SGHAT and CDR2 FQNNGV. With 7 bases removed from V and 4 bases from J, the gap between germline ends came to 12 bases. There are 13 residues in the CDR3. The CDR3 spells CASNPYGADTQYF. In nucleotides, the CDR3 is TGTGCCAGCAACCCCTACGGGGCAGATACGCAGTATTTT.

CDR3 amino acids: CSGETPGTDTQYF. In nucleotides, the CDR3 is TGCAGCGGTGAGACCCCAGGGACAGATACGCAGTATTTT. V is TRBV29-1 and J is TRBJ2-3; TRBD1 is a possible D gene (5 bases). The V gene lost 7 bases and the J gene lost 3 bases, with 14 bases spanning the gap. The CDR3 totals 13 residues. Looked up from germline, CDR1 is SQVTM and CDR2 is ANQGSEA.

This sequence joins TRBV11-3 and TRBJ1-6, with D perhaps matching TRBD1 (5 bases). Trimming shortened V by 3 bases and J by 7 bases, and 10 bases separated the two germline ends. Germline values: CDR1 SGHNT, CDR2 YENEEA. This CDR3 is built from 14 residues. The CDR3 region has the DNA TGTGCCAGCAGCTTTAGGGGCGAGAATTCACCCCTCCACTTT. Translation gives CASSFRGENSPLHF.

In the case of this clone: The sample holds other DNA sequences that translate to the same CDR3. The rearrangement joins TRBV18 to TRBJ1-1; possible D gene TRBD1, 6 bases. This CDR3 spans 13 amino acids. Trimming removed 6 bases at V and 2 bases at J, with 10 bases between. The germline V gene encodes CDR1 KGHSH and CDR2 LQKENI. CDR3 region: CASSRTANTEAFF. CDR3 bases: TGTGCCAGCTCGCGGACAGCTAACACTGAAGCTTTCTTT.

V is TRBV7-2 and J is TRBJ1-2; a weak D match, TRBD1 (6 bases). The germline CDR1 and CDR2 sequences are SGHTA and FQGNSA. This CDR3 is built from 12 residues. With 1 base removed from V and 8 bases from J, the gap between germline ends came to 8 bases. CDR3 in DNA: TGTGCCAGCAGCTTAGGGGGGCGAGGCTACACCTTC. Its translation: CASSLGGRGYTF.

This sequence joins TRBV2 and TRBJ2-3; D possibly matches TRBD1 or TRBD2 (5 bases each). V lost 7 bases to trimming and J lost 4 bases, with 15 bases between them. Germline V gene data show CDR1 as SNHLY and CDR2 as FYNNEI. The CDR3 has 14 residues. CDR3 nucleotides: TGTGCCAGCATCACCGGGACCTACGCAGATACGCAGTATTTT. Residues: CASITGTYADTQYF.

The J gene is TRBJ2-7, the V gene TRBV2; D ambiguous. Deletions cut 1 base from V and 7 bases from J, with 5 bases between. Germline CDR1 and CDR2: SNHLY and FYNNEI. This CDR3 contains 11 residues. This chain's CDR3 is CASSEVGEQYF. The CDR3 nucleotides read TGTGCCAGCAGTGAAGTCGGGGAGCAGTACTTC.

This clone was observed a single time. CDR3 sequence reads: CASSLRTEQYF. The DNA for the CDR3 is TGTGCCAGCAGCCTCAGGACAGAGCAGTACTTC. V gene TRBV13 combines with J gene TRBJ2-7; D is perhaps TRBD1 (5 bases). The CDR3 is 11 amino acids. The V end was cut by 5 bases, the J end by 7 bases, with 9 bases between. The germline gives CDR1 PRHDT, CDR2 FYEKMQ (reference sequence). Full variable domain (missing parts from reference TRBV13 and TRBJ2-7): AAGVIQSPRHLIKEKRETATLKCYPIPRHDTVYWYQQGPGQDPQFLISFYEKMQSDKGSIPDRFSAQQFSDYHSELNMSSLELGDSALYFCASSLRTEQYFGPGTRLTVT.

The chain recombines TRBV19 with TRBJ1-2, with 8 nucleotides matching TRBD1. There are 14 residues in the CDR3. Germline V lookup: CDR1 LNHDA, CDR2 SQIVND (reference sequence). V shed 7 bases, J shed 5 bases, and the junction held 9 bases outside the gene matches. CDR3 region: CASIDTGGPYGYTF. For the CDR3, the DNA is TGTGCCAGTATCGATACAGGGGGACCATATGGCTACACCTTC.

This clone was seen more than once but under ten times. The chain carries TRBV5-1 and TRBJ2-1, with 10 bases that match TRBD2. V shed 2 bases, J shed 4 bases, and the junction held 6 bases outside the gene matches. The germline gives CDR1 SGHRS, CDR2 YFSETQ. CDR3 size: 16 residues. CDR3 sequence (DNA): TGCGCCAGCAGCTTACCTAGCGGGAGTTTGTACAATGAGCAGTTCTTC. It specifies CASSLPSGSLYNEQFF.

The V and J genes are TRBV7-9 and TRBJ2-7; 12 nucleotides match TRBD1. There are 16 residues in the CDR3. Looked up from germline, CDR1 is SEHNR and CDR2 is FQNEAQ (reference sequence). The V segment lost 1 base and the J segment 7 bases; nucleotides outside the gene matches: 8. CDR3: CASSLGYWDRGQEQYF. Written as DNA, the CDR3 is TGTGCCAGCAGCTTAGGTTATTGGGACAGGGGGCAAGAGCAGTACTTC.

J is TRBJ1-2 and V is TRBV19, with D perhaps TRBD1 (6 bases). The germline V and J ends were trimmed by 7 bases and 4 bases, with 16 bases remaining between them. The CDR3 is 14 amino acids. Germline CDR1 reads LNHDA; CDR2 reads SQIVND (reference sequence). CDR3 in amino acids: CASTSGAAGYGYTF. The CDR3 DNA sequence: TGTGCCAGTACCTCAGGGGCGGCGGGCTATGGCTACACCTTC.

This rearrangement joins TRBV2 to TRBJ2-5; tentatively, D is TRBD2 (7 bases). The V gene lost 1 base and the J gene lost 5 bases, with 11 bases spanning the gap. Germline CDR1 and CDR2: SNHLY and FYNNEI. There are 14 residues in the CDR3. CDR3 residues: CASSEVGGEETQYF. Written as DNA, the CDR3 is TGTGCCAGCAGTGAAGTAGGGGGGGAGGAGACCCAGTACTTC.

This clone was recorded only once. The chain uses TRBV3-1 (or the pseudogene TRBV3-2) and TRBJ2-7; 7 bases map to TRBD2. CDR3 length: 16 residues. Germline lookup yields CDR1 LGHDT and CDR2 YNNKEL (reference sequence). Trimming at V came to 1 base and at J to 2 bases, leaving 8 bases not matched to a gene. The CDR3 region is CASSQAWGRAAYEQYF. The CDR3 DNA sequence: TGTGCCAGCAGCCAAGCTTGGGGGAGGGCCGCCTACGAGCAGTACTTC.

The V and J genes are TRBV5-1 and TRBJ2-7; possibly TRBD1 for D (5 bases). This CDR3 spans 16 amino acids. The germline V gene encodes CDR1 SGHRS and CDR2 YFSETQ. The V end was cut by 0 bases, the J end by 3 bases, with 16 bases between. The CDR3 is CASSLGTGLLSYEQYF. Written as DNA, the CDR3 is TGCGCCAGCAGCTTGGGAACAGGCTTACTTAGCTACGAGCAGTACTTC.

The chain is built from TRBV19 and TRBJ2-3; 8 nucleotides match TRBD2. Germline values: CDR1 LNHDA, CDR2 SQIVND (reference sequence). V trimming: 4 bases; J trimming: 6 bases; junction bases outside the gene matches: 12. The CDR3 runs to 16 residues. CDR3 residues: CASSTLGLEWGDTQYF. The CDR3 bases are TGTGCCAGTAGTACTTTGGGACTAGAGTGGGGGGATACGCAGTATTTT.

The V gene is TRBV18, the J gene TRBJ1-3; D might be TRBD1 (6 bases). Germline CDR1 and CDR2: KGHSH and LQKENI. The V gene lost 2 bases and the J gene lost 1 base, with 12 bases spanning the gap. The CDR3 extends over 16 amino acids. Written as DNA, the CDR3 is TGTGCCAGCTCACCAAGGACAGTCGTTTCTGGAAACACCATATATTTT. The encoded protein is CASSPRTVVSGNTIYF.

This chain joins TRBV5-4 and TRBJ1-2; unclear D gene. CDR3 length: 16 residues. Germline V gene sequence: CDR1 SGHNT, CDR2 YYREEE (reference sequence). Trimming removed 0 bases from V and 4 bases from J, with 16 bases in between. Written as DNA, the CDR3 is TGTGCCAGCAGCTTGGAATTTGCACAGCTCTCCTATGGCTACACCTTC. As protein: CASSLEFAQLSYGYTF.

This chain connects TRBV6-2 or TRBV6-3 to TRBJ1-1; maybe TRBD1 (6 bases). The CDR3 spans 16 residues. Trimming took 0 bases from V and 4 from J, leaving 15 bases between them. CDR1 is MNHEY and CDR2 is SVGEGT in the germline V gene. The CDR3 here is CASSYSTGGWGTEAFF. The CDR3 nucleotides read TGTGCCAGCAGTTACTCGACTGGGGGCTGGGGCACTGAAGCTTTCTTT.

The chain employs TRBV12-3 or TRBV12-4 and TRBJ1-1; TRBD1 might be the D (5 bases). Between the trimmed V and J ends, which lost 5 bases and 11 bases, there was a span of 15 bases. CDR3 length: 12 residues. The CDR3 loop reads CASSARQGAAFF. The DNA of the CDR3 is TGTGCCAGCAGTGCCCGGCAGGGTGCGGCTTTCTTT.